This entry is about one T cell receptor (beta chain). This clonotype was seen repeatedly, ten times or more. It has no known antigen specificity. No base quality information exists; no much larger clone differs at one position. This sample was included in a study of CD8+CD57+ T cells in acquired aplastic anemia (dated by TCRdb to about 2018). With respect to the entire study: On average, sorted CD4+ and CD8+ cells yielded around 3.1 ug of extracted DNA, with a range of 0.2 to 27.4 ug. An average of around 10 million reads for CD4+ cells and roughly 11 million reads for CD8+ cells was obtained from healthy donor samples.

TCR beta VDJ combination and CDR3 sequence profiling used genomic DNA as the template. TCR repertoire sequencing was run on an Illumina HiSeq 2000. In the source study's methods: TRBV/TRBJ rearrangement plots, CDR3 size and DJ length profiles, and Simpson's diversity index were used to evaluate the repertoires. The immunodominant clone was defined as the most abundant DNA sequence in deep sequencing data. CDR3 amino acid sequences were checked for sharing between subjects and were compared against published repertoires and the VDJdb database. The raw public data were reprocessed by TCRdb itself: fastp quality trimming at Q25, MiXCR clonotype calling, in-frame beta chains only. When rows share a CDR3 protein, they turn into one entry using the most common DNA and genes. In this record, the V and J calls reflect TCRdb's handling and not the investigators' own analysis. Recorded for this sample are some 64,000 distinct CDR3 sequences; around 55% of them occurred a single time. The top ten clones comprise over 2% of the sample.

The research as a whole found: Patients and healthy controls showed no significant difference in CD8+ Simpson's diversity (P=0.060). Roughly 30 CD8+ CDR3 sequences were shared between patients and controls but appeared highly expressed in patients and within their immunodominant clones.

Here V drops 5 bases and J drops 3 bases, and the junction holds 5 bases not matched to any gene. From the cysteine up to the phenylalanine, the CDR3 has a length of 14 residues. Only the CDR3 portion is preserved as DNA: 42 bases, with reading frame beginning at the first base. Via the germline V gene, CDR1 is MNHEY and CDR2 SVGAGI. The study deep-sequenced TCR repertoires of sorted CD4+ and CD8+ blood T cells from severe aplastic anemia patients and healthy subjects. Ficoll-Paque density gradient centrifugation was used to isolate peripheral blood mononuclear cells. Before DNA was extracted, CD4+ and CD8+ T cells were sorted using either FACS or magnetic beads.

This TCR came from a human donor in good health, serving as a control. Recombination joined TRBV6-5 with TRBJ1-2, and 8 junction bases match TRBD1. Sequenced material: sorted CD4+, CD8+, or CD8+CD57+ T cells (not recorded which) from PBMCs. The encoded CDR3 is CASSRDRRDYGYTF. The nucleotide sequence is given as TGTGCCAGCAGTAGGGACAGGCGAGACTATGGCTACACCTTC.